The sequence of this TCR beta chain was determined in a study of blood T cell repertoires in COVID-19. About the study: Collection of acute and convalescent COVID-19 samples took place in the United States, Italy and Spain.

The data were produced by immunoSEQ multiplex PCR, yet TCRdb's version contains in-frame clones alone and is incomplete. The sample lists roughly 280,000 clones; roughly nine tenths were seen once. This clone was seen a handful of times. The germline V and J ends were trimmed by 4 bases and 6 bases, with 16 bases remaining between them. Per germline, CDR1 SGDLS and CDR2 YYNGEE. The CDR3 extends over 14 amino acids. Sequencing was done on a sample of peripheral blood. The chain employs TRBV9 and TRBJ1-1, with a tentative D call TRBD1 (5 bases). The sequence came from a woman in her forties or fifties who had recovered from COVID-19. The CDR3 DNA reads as TGTGCCAGCAGCCCAGGAGTCAGGGCAGCTGAAGCTTTCTTT. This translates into CASSPGVRAAEAFF.